This section outlines one T cell receptor beta chain sequence together with its context. It lacks a known antigen. This record belongs to a study of monozygotic twins with inflammatory bowel disease (dated by TCRdb to 2018 to 2020). For the wider study: In total, roughly 30 monozygotic twin pairs made up the full study: 19 Danish pairs, all IBD-discordant, plus nine German pairs, of which four were IBD-concordant and five were IBD-discordant. The search for disease-associated traits relied mainly on comparing IBD patients with their genetically identical healthy co-twins within discordant pairs. Each individual had, on average, about 151 000 unique TCRalpha sequences and 181 000 unique TCRbeta sequences available for analysis.

Looking up the germline V gene (reference sequence) yields CDR1 SEHNR and CDR2 FQNEAQ. The CDR3 goes from the cysteine to the phenylalanine over 13 residues. There is no recorded DNA. Receptors were amplified or captured by 5' RACE. Preparation of each TCR library used 3,500 to 4,500 ng of total RNA. For each sample, cDNA synthesis with SMARTScribe reverse transcriptase was split into eight separate reactions. During cDNA synthesis, template switching was used to introduce unique molecular identifiers that contained a 6-nucleotide sample barcode. TCRalpha and TCRbeta cDNA was amplified by two nested PCRs of 16 and 9 cycles, with bead purification after each PCR. Before amplification, the cDNA was both treated with uracil DNA-glycosylase and purified with the QIAquick PCR purification kit. In the second PCR, Illumina TruSeq-compatible adapters and sample-specific barcodes were added. Library quality and concentration were checked on TapeStation and Qubit, and libraries were pooled at around 4.9 ng each. Sequencing of the pooled libraries was done on an Illumina HiSeq2500 single-index Rapid Run using custom sequencing primers and 2 x 100 bp reads. The published analysis was carried out like this. UMI-based consensus assembly with MiGEC version 1.2.6 was used to correct PCR and sequencing errors. V(D)J alignment, clonotype assembly and CDR3 extraction were performed with MiXCR version 2.1.1. Gene usage, clonotype sharing and MAIT/NKT TCR abundance were normalised by analysing the top 1000, 10 000 and 20 000 clonotypes per sample. Diversity was computed as the inverse Simpson index with the vegan R package after downsampling to 27 000 UMIs. Statistical testing used paired Mann-Whitney U tests on the discordant twin pairs and applied Benjamini-Hochberg correction for multiple testing. TCRdb reprocessed the reads; each CDR3 protein sequence makes one entry, and DNA is unavailable. The V and J calls follow TCRdb's processing rather than the paper's. The table kept for this sample lists a few hundred thousand distinct CDR3 sequences. The top ten clones comprise about 2.3% of the sample.

From each donor, an approximately 2.5 ml peripheral blood sample was collected into PAXgene tubes and kept at -80 degrees C. Without T cell sorting, total RNA was isolated from whole blood using the PAXgene blood miRNA kit on an automated QIAcube. Peripheral blood from monozygotic twin pairs concordant or discordant for inflammatory bowel disease was subjected to deep TCRalpha and TCRbeta repertoire profiling with unique molecular barcoding. Smoking habits were recorded for all twin pairs, and each individual was classified as a current, former or never smoker. The investigation overall reported the following: Concordant and discordant twins showed no difference in repertoire similarity, possibly because of limited statistical power. The analysis was unable to tell apart different T cell subtypes. No single strong signal or clonotype linked to IBD turned up in the results, so the idea that one exists was not supported. Because patients were on differing immunosuppressive treatments, the repertoires may have picked up extra background noise and inter-individual variability. Measured by the inverse Simpson index, TCRbeta repertoire diversity was lower in IBD patients than in their healthy co-twins. Fewer clonotypes were shared with other individuals by IBD patients than by healthy twins, most markedly in patients showing signs of disease activity.

The chain is encoded by TRBV7-9 joined to TRBJ2-7; TCRdb picks TRBD2, but there is no DNA to check that call. The sequencing sample was made of blood. The sequence was collected from a human donor with ulcerative colitis or Crohn's disease, or a healthy co-twin of an affected twin (not recorded which). The CDR3 protein sequence reads: CASSRPGSYEQYF.